This T cell receptor beta chain derives from a study of T cell responses to AZD1222 COVID-19 vaccine. In germline, CDR1 is KGHDR, CDR2 SFDVKD. This CDR3 spans 17 amino acids. Losses at the gene ends were 7 bases for V and 2 bases for J; bases not matched to a gene: 9. Points from the study as a whole: Repertoire samples came only from after the peak T cell response. A reported finding is that nearly half of spike-specific TCRs target unmutated variant regions.

Method: immunoSEQ multiplex PCR; TCRdb's copy keeps in-frame clones and lacks some. The top ten clones hold about 5.9% of a sample with 55,000 to 70,000 clones, about 91% of them seen once. The sample holds one count of this clone. The antigen remains undetermined. The sample was peripheral blood, taken 28 days after the second AZD1222 dose. This chain links TRBV24-1 with TRBJ2-1; 11 bases match TRBD1. This sequence was found in an adult who received the AZD1222 COVID-19 vaccine. The DNA of the CDR3 is TGTGCCACCAGCGCCGGGACAGGGGGGCGAACCTACAATGAGCAGTTCTTC. This codes for CATSAGTGGRTYNEQFF.